This record covers a single T cell receptor beta chain. TCRdb's copy holds only in-frame clones and misses some; the assay was immunoSEQ multiplex PCR. Of a few million clones detected, approximately 92% appear once; the ten largest clones hold under 0.15%. The sample belongs to a study of shared clonotypes between healthy human individuals. The germline CDR1 and CDR2 sequences are GTSNPN and SVGIG (reference sequence). The CDR3 length is 13 residues. The V and J ends lost 1 base and 0 bases respectively, with 7 bases between them. The clonotype comes from a man younger than 30 in good health. The sequenced material came from naive CD4+ T cells sorted from blood. Subset defined: CD45RA+ positively selected. This chain connects TRBV30 to TRBJ2-7; D ambiguous. The CDR3 spells CAWSGHLSYEQYF. The CDR3 bases are TGTGCCTGGAGTGGACACCTCTCCTACGAGCAGTACTTC.